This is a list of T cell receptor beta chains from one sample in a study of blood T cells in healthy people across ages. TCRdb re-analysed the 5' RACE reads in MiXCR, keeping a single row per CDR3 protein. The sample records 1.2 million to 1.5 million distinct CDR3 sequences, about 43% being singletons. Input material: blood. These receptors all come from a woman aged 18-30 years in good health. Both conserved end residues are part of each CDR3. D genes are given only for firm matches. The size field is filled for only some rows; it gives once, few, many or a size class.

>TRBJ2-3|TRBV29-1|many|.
CSVEGARSTTDTQYF
TGCAGCGTTGAGGGGGCCCGTAGCACGACAGATACGCAGTATTTT
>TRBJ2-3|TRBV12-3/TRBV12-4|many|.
CASSSPSADTQYF
TGTGCCAGCAGTTCCCCCAGCGCAGATACGCAGTATTTT
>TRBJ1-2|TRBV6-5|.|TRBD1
CASSYLTGYGYTF
TGTGCCAGCAGTTATTTGACAGGGTATGGCTACACCTTC
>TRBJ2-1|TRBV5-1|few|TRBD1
CASRKIAGTGYNEQFF
TGCGCCAGCAGAAAAATCGCCGGGACAGGCTACAATGAGCAGTTCTTC
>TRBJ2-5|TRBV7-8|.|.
CASSLGLGGEETQYF
TGTGCCAGCAGCTTAGGGCTGGGGGGCGAAGAGACCCAGTACTTC
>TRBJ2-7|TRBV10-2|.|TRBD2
CASSDPLAVTYEQYF
TGCGCCAGCAGTGATCCCCTAGCGGTTACCTACGAGCAGTACTTC
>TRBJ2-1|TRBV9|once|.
CASSPDIHNEQFF
TGTGCCAGCAGCCCCGACATCCACAATGAGCAGTTCTTC
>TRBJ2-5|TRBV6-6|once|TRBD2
CASLRTSGVNEQYF
TGTGCCAGCCTGCGGACTAGCGGAGTCAATGAGCAGTACTTC
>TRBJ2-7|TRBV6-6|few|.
CASSYSRQGHYEQYF
TGTGCCAGCAGTTACTCAAGGCAGGGTCACTACGAGCAGTACTTC
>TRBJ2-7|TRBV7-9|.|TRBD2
CVSSHPSGVDYEQYF
TGTGTCAGCAGCCACCCTAGCGGCGTCGACTACGAGCAGTACTTC
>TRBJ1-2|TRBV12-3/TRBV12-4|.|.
CASSSGGLLYTF
TGTGCCAGCAGTTCGGGTGGTTTGCTCTACACCTTC
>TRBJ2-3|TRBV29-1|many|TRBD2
CSVLLATSGTDTQYF
TGCAGCGTTCTTCTCGCGACTAGCGGTACAGATACGCAGTATTTT
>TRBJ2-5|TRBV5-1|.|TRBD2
CASTHDTSGGNTALYGQYF
TGCGCCAGCACCCACGATACTAGCGGGGGGAACACCGCCCTCTACGGGCAGTACTTC
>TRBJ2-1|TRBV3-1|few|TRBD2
CASSQEAGGPGAYNEQFF
TGTGCCAGCAGCCAAGAAGCGGGGGGGCCAGGCGCCTACAATGAGCAGTTCTTC
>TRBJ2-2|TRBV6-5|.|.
CASSYSKFNTGELFF
TGTGCCAGCAGTTACTCGAAATTTAACACCGGGGAGCTGTTTTTT
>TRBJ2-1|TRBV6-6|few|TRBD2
CASSYFRGLGFHNEQFF
TGTGCCAGCAGTTATTTCAGGGGACTAGGGTTCCACAATGAGCAGTTCTTC
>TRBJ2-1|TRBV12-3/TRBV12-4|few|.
CASIGVYNEQFF
TGTGCCAGCATAGGGGTGTACAATGAGCAGTTCTTC
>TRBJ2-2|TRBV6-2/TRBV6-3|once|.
CASSRSGTVTGELFF
TGTGCCAGCAGTCGATCCGGGACCGTCACCGGGGAGCTGTTTTTT
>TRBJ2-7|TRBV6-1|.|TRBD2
CASRPRASGGGTYEQYF
TGTGCCAGCAGACCCAGAGCGTCTGGGGGGGGAACCTACGAGCAGTACTTC
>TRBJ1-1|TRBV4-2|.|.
CASRPDGTAADTEAFF
TGTGCCAGCAGACCCGACGGGACGGCAGCCGACACTGAAGCTTTCTTT
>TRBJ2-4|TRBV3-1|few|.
CASSQARVAKNIQYF
TGTGCCAGCAGCCAGGCGAGGGTAGCCAAAAACATTCAGTACTTC
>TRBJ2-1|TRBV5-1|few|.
CASSLDGGLSYNEQFF
TGCGCCAGCAGCTTGGATGGGGGGCTCTCCTACAATGAGCAGTTCTTC
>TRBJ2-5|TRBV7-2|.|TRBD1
CASSFRQGAWETQYF
TGTGCCAGCAGCTTTAGACAGGGGGCGTGGGAGACCCAGTACTTC
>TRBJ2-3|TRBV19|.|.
CASSLGGTTAGDTQYF
TGTGCCAGTAGTCTCGGGGGTACGACGGCAGGAGATACGCAGTATTTT
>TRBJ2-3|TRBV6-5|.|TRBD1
CVSRSDRAGNTQYF
TGTGTCAGCAGATCGGACAGGGCTGGGAATACGCAGTATTTT
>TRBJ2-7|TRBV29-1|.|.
CSVNSGSKPYEQYF
TGCAGCGTCAATTCAGGCAGTAAACCCTACGAGCAGTACTTC
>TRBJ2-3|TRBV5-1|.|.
CASSPVGGDRTDTQYF
TGCGCCAGCAGCCCCGTCGGCGGGGACCGCACAGATACGCAGTATTTT
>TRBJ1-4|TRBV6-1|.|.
CASSEISPTNEKLFF
TGTGCCAGCAGTGAAATCTCCCCGACTAATGAAAAACTGTTTTTT
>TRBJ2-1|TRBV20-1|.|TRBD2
CSARGELAGGSHNEQFF
TGCAGTGCTAGAGGGGAACTAGCGGGAGGGTCCCACAATGAGCAGTTCTTC
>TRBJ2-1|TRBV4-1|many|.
CASSQDLDEQFF
TGCGCCAGCAGCCAAGATTTAGATGAGCAGTTCTTC
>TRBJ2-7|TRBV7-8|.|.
CASATRVTYEQYF
TGTGCCAGCGCGACGAGGGTTACATACGAGCAGTACTTC
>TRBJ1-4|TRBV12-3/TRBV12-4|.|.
CASSWTNEKLFF
TGTGCCAGCAGTTGGACTAATGAAAAACTGTTTTTT
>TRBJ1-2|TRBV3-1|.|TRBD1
CASSQGWTGFYGYTF
TGTGCCAGCAGCCAAGGATGGACAGGTTTCTATGGCTACACCTTC
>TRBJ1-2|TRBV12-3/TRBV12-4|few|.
CASSLGAALLGGYTF
TGTGCCAGCAGTTTGGGGGCGGCCCTACTCGGGGGCTACACCTTC
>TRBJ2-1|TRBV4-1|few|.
CASSQRWAVVERNEQFF
TGCGCCAGCAGCCAGAGGTGGGCGGTTGTTGAGAGGAATGAGCAGTTCTTC
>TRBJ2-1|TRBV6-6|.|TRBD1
CASCPNQGASYNEQFF
TGTGCCAGCTGCCCAAACCAGGGGGCGTCCTACAATGAGCAGTTCTTC
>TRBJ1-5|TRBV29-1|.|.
CSVGSDSMGNQPQHF
TGCAGCGTTGGTTCCGACAGTATGGGCAATCAGCCCCAGCATTTT
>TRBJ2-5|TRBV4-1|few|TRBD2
CASSRKNGGLAGPQQETQYF
TGCGCCAGCAGCCGAAAGAATGGAGGACTAGCGGGGCCCCAACAAGAGACCCAGTACTTC
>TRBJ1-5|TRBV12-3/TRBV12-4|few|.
CASSSRLENQPQHF
TGTGCCAGCAGTAGCCGCCTGGAGAATCAGCCCCAGCATTTT
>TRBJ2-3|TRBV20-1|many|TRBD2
CSARTSGTSTDTQYF
TGCAGTGCTAGGACTAGCGGGACTAGCACAGATACGCAGTATTTT
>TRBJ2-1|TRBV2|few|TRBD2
CASSDLGGRRPYNEQFF
TGTGCCAGCAGTGACTTGGGCGGGAGAAGACCCTACAATGAGCAGTTCTTC
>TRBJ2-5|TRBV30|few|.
CAWKPTDKLEETQYF
TGTGCCTGGAAACCAACCGACAAGTTGGAGGAGACCCAGTACTTC
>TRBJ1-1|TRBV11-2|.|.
CASTTPGGYTEAFF
TGTGCCAGCACCACTCCTGGTGGATACACTGAAGCTTTCTTT
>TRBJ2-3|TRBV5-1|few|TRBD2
CASSLAGGYFTDTQYF
TGCGCCAGCAGCTTGGCCGGGGGGTATTTCACAGATACGCAGTATTTT
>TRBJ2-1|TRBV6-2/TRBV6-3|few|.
CASSYWVAANNEQFF
TGTGCCAGCAGTTACTGGGTAGCAGCTAACAATGAGCAGTTCTTC
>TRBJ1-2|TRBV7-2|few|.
CASSLQQGPYGYTF
TGTGCCAGCAGCTTACAACAGGGACCATATGGCTACACCTTC
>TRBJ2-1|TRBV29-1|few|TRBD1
CSVAGDRVNEQFF
TGCAGCGTTGCCGGGGACAGGGTCAATGAGCAGTTCTTC
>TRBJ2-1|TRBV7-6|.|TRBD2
CASSATSGGALVHNEQFF
TGTGCCAGCAGCGCAACTAGCGGGGGGGCCTTGGTTCACAATGAGCAGTTCTTC
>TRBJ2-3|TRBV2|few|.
CAVPYGGSTDTQYF
TGTGCCGTCCCTTACGGGGGATCCACAGATACGCAGTATTTT
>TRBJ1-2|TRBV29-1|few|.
CSVGSGDYGYTF
TGCAGCGTTGGATCAGGGGACTATGGCTACACCTTC